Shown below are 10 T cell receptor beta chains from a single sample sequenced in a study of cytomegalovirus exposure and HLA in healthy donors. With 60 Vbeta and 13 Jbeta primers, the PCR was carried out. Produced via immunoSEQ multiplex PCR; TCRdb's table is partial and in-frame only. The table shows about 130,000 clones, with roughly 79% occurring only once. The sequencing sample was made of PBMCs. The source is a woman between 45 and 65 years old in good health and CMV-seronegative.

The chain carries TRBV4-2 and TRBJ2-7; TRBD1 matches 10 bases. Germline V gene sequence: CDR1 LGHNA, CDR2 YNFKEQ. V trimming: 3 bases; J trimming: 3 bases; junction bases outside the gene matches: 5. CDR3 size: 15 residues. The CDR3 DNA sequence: TGTGCCAGCAGCCAGGAGGGGACAGGGGTCTACGAGCAGTACGTC. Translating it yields CASSQEGTGVYEQYV.

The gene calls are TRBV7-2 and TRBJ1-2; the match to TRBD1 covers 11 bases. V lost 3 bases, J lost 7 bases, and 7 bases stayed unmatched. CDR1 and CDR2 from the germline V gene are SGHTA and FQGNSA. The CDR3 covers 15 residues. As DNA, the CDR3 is TGTGCCAGCAGCTTGATCCAAGGACAGGGGGCTGGCTACACCTTC. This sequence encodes CASSLIQGQGAGYTF.

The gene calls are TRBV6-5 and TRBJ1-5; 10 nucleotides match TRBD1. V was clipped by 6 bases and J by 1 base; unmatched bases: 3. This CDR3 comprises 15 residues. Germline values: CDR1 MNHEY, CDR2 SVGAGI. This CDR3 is CASSRQGASNQPQHF. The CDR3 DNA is TGTGCCAGCAGCAGACAGGGGGCGAGCAATCAGCCCCAGCATTTT.

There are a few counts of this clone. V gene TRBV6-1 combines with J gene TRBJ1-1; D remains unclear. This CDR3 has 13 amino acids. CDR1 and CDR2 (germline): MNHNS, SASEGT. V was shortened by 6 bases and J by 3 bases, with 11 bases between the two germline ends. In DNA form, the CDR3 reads TGTGCCAGCAGGCTCGGGAAGGACACTGAAGCTTTCTTT. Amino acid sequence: CASRLGKDTEAFF.

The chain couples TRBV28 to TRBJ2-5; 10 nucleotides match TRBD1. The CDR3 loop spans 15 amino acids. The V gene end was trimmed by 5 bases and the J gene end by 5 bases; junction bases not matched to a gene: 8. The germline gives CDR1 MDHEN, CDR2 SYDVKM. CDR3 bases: TGTGCCAGCAGTACCTGGGACAGGGGCTCGGAGACCCAGTACTTC. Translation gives CASSTWDRGSETQYF.

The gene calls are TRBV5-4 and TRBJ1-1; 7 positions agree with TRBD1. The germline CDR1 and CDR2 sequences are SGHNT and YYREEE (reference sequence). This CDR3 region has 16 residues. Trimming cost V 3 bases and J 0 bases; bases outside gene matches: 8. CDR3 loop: CASSWGTDFMNTEAFF. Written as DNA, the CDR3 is TGTGCCAGCAGCTGGGGGACAGACTTTATGAACACTGAAGCTTTCTTT.

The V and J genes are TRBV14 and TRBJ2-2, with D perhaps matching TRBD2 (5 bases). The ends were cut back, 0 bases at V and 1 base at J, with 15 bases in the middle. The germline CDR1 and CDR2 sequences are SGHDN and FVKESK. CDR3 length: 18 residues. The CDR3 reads CASSQDYSGFRNTGELFF. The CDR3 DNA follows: TGTGCCAGCAGCCAAGATTATTCGGGGTTCAGGAACACCGGGGAGCTGTTTTTT.

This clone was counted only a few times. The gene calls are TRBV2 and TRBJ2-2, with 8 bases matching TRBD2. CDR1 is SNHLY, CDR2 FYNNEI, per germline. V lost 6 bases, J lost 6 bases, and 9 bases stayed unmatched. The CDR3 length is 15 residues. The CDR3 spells CASRVIAGGPGELFF. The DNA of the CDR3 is TGTGCCAGCAGGGTGATTGCGGGAGGCCCCGGGGAGCTGTTTTTT.

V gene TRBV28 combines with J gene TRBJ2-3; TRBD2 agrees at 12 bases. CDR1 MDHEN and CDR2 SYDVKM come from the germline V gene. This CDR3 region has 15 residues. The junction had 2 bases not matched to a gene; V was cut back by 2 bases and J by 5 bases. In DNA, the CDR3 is TGTGCCAGCAGTTTACTAGCGGGAGGGGAAGATACGCAGTATTTT. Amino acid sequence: CASSLLAGGEDTQYF.

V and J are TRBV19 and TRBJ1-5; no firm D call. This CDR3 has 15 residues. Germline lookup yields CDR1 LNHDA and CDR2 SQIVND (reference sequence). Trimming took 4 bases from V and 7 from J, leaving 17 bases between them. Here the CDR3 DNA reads TGTGCCAGTAGTACGGTGACGGATATGAGGCAGCCCCAGCATTTT. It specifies CASSTVTDMRQPQHF. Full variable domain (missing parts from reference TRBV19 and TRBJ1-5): DGGITQSPKYLFRKEGQNVTLSCEQNLNHDAMYWYRQDPGQGLRLIYYSQIVNDFQKGDIAEGYSVSREKKESFPLTVTSAQKNPTAFYLCASSTVTDMRQPQHFGDGTRLSIL.